The next 8 T cell receptor beta chains were all read from a single sample in a study of blood T cell repertoires in COVID-19. Some clones are missing from TCRdb's copy, which holds only in-frame ones; the method was immunoSEQ multiplex PCR. This table has more than 80,000 clones, around 80% appearing once. Sequenced: peripheral blood. All receptors derive from a woman of 80 years or more with active or convalescent COVID-19.

J is TRBJ1-6 and V is TRBV4-2; TRBD1 might be the D (5 bases). Germline CDR1 and CDR2: LGHNA and YNFKEQ. The V end lost 0 bases, the J end lost 9 bases, and 15 bases lay between the germline ends. There are 16 residues in the CDR3. The CDR3 here is CASSQDLQGRSSPLHF. The DNA of the CDR3 is TGTGCCAGCAGCCAAGATCTCCAGGGAAGGAGTTCACCCCTCCACTTT.

The rearrangement uses TRBV19 and TRBJ1-1, with no clear D. The CDR3 has 15 amino acids. The germline gives CDR1 LNHDA, CDR2 SQIVND (reference sequence). The V gene lost 5 bases and the J gene lost 0 bases, with 13 bases spanning the gap. The CDR3 bases are TGTGCCAGTAGTGAACAAGACATAATGAACACTGAAGCTTTCTTT. Amino acids: CASSEQDIMNTEAFF.

This chain connects TRBV6-5 to TRBJ2-2; 9 nucleotides agree with TRBD2. The CDR3 has 15 residues. From germline, CDR1 is MNHEY and CDR2 SVGAGI. The V gene end was trimmed by 7 bases and the J gene end by 6 bases; junction bases not matched to a gene: 9. CDR3 region: CASTASGMFAGELFF. CDR3 DNA sequence: TGTGCCAGCACGGCTAGCGGGATGTTTGCCGGGGAGCTGTTTTTT.

V and J are TRBV7-9 and TRBJ2-7; 9 bases are a match to TRBD1. V lost 5 bases to trimming and J lost 2 bases; unmatched junction nucleotides: 4. The CDR3 runs 14 residues. Germline V gene sequence: CDR1 SEHNR, CDR2 FQNEAQ (reference sequence). The CDR3 DNA reads TGTGCCAGCAGCGGCCGGGACAGGGCCTACGAGCAGTACTTC. Translation gives CASSGRDRAYEQYF.

The chain has TRBV5-1 and TRBJ2-5; 10 nucleotides line up with TRBD2. This CDR3 has 15 residues. V was clipped by 0 bases and J by 5 bases; unmatched bases: 4. Germline CDR1 reads SGHRS; CDR2 reads YFSETQ. The CDR3 nucleotides are TGCGCCAGCAGCTTGGTGGGACTAGCGCGGGAGACCCAGTACTTC. This gives the protein CASSLVGLARETQYF.

The chain recombines TRBV11-3 with TRBJ2-7, with D possibly being TRBD1 (6 bases). V lost 4 bases and J lost 7, with 17 bases in between. The CDR3 loop spans 14 amino acids. Germline CDR1 SGHNT, CDR2 YENEEA. Here the CDR3 reads CASSSFSDQGEQYF. The CDR3 DNA follows: TGTGCCAGCAGCTCCTTTTCCGACCAGGGGGAGCAGTACTTC.

This clone was recorded only once. CDR3 DNA: TGTGCCACCAGCAGAGATCTTAGAGGGCCTAGCACAGATACGCAGTATTTT. It codes for CATSRDLRGPSTDTQYF. The chain uses TRBV15 and TRBJ2-3; D is possibly TRBD2 (5 bases). Germline assignment: CDR1 LNHNV and CDR2 YYDKDF (reference sequence). The length of the CDR3 is 17 residues. V lost 0 bases and J 0 bases, leaving 13 bases between the germline ends. The variable domain in full, completed from reference TRBV15 and TRBJ2-3, reads DAMVIQNPRYQVTQFGKPVTLSCSQTLNHNVMYWYQQKSSQAPKLLFHYYDKDFNNEADTPDNFQSRRPNTSFCFLDIRSPGLGDTAMYLCATSRDLRGPSTDTQYFGPGTRLTVL.

The rearrangement links TRBV9 to TRBJ2-1; 8 nucleotides agree with TRBD2. The CDR3 extends over 16 amino acids. Germline lookup yields CDR1 SGDLS and CDR2 YYNGEE. V shed 4 bases and J 5 bases; nucleotides not matched to a gene: 11. CDR3 DNA: TGTGCCAGCAGCATATCGCTGGGACTAGTTGACAATGAGCAGTTCTTC. Translation: CASSISLGLVDNEQFF.